These 30 T cell receptor beta chains were all obtained from the same sample, sequenced in a study of blood T cell repertoires in COVID-19. Sequencing was performed with immunoSEQ multiplex PCR; in TCRdb, only in-frame clones are kept and a portion is missing. The sample lists about 310,000 clones, over 80% occurring once. The sample was PBMCs or T cells enriched from blood (not recorded which). Receptor source: a woman in her late teens or twenties who had recovered from COVID-19.

This rearrangement joins TRBV27 to TRBJ2-5, with D unresolved. Deletions cut 5 bases from V and 5 bases from J, with 12 bases between. In germline, CDR1 is MNHEY, CDR2 SMNVEV (reference sequence). CDR3 length: 13 amino acids. This CDR3 is CASSHERWETQYF. For the CDR3, the DNA is TGTGCCAGCAGTCATGAGAGGTGGGAGACCCAGTACTTC.

This chain connects TRBV28 to TRBJ1-3; D not certain. Germline CDR1 is MDHEN and CDR2 is SYDVKM. Deletions cut 8 bases from V and 0 bases from J, with 8 bases between. The CDR3 spans 13 residues. As DNA, the CDR3 is TGTGCCAGCGCAGGTGCCTCTGGAAACACCATATATTTT. It is translated as CASAGASGNTIYF.

The chain links TRBV9 to TRBJ2-1; perhaps TRBD2 as D (6 bases). V dropped 0 bases and J dropped 5 bases, with 15 bases sitting between them. Germline V gives CDR1 SGDLS, CDR2 YYNGEE. This CDR3 spans 16 amino acids. CDR3 protein: CASSVAPGLIDNEQFF. The DNA of the CDR3 is TGTGCCAGCAGCGTAGCCCCGGGACTTATCGACAATGAGCAGTTCTTC.

The V call is TRBV5-1, the J call TRBJ2-2; no firm D call. The ends were cut back, 6 bases at V and 5 bases at J, with 11 bases in the middle. Germline CDR1 and CDR2: SGHRS and YFSETQ. The CDR3 contains 13 residues. The CDR3 DNA reads TGCGCCAGCAATACAGATTTTACCGGGGAGCTGTTTTTT. Translating it yields CASNTDFTGELFF.

This clone was detected only a few times. This CDR3 is CASRTGGYYTEAFF. The CDR3, as DNA: TGTGCCAGCAGAACAGGGGGCTACTACACTGAAGCTTTCTTT. This rearrangement joins TRBV7-9 to TRBJ1-1; TRBD1 agrees at 9 bases. The J segment lost 3 bases and the V segment lost 6 bases, leaving 5 bases of the junction unmatched. CDR1 is SEHNR, CDR2 FQNEAQ, per germline (reference sequence). The CDR3 covers 14 residues. The full variable domain, its missing parts supplied by reference TRBV7-9 and TRBJ1-1, is DTGVSQNPRHKITKRGQNVTFRCDPISEHNRLYWYRQTLGQGPEFLTYFQNEAQLEKSRLLSDRFSAERPKGSFSTLEIQRTEQGDSAMYLCASRTGGYYTEAFFGQGTRLTVV.

This sequence joins TRBV12-3 or TRBV12-4 and TRBJ1-5; D is unclear. The CDR3 is 13 residues long. Trimming removed 3 bases from V and 8 bases from J, with 11 bases in between. CDR3 coding DNA: TGTGCCAGCAGTTTGACGGGTTCGGAGCCCCAGCATTTT. Translated, it gives CASSLTGSEPQHF.

The chain carries TRBV28 and TRBJ1-5; possibly TRBD1 for D (5 bases). The CDR3 loop spans 16 amino acids. CDR1 MDHEN and CDR2 SYDVKM come from the germline V gene. Between the trimmed V and J ends, which lost 5 bases and 0 bases, there was a span of 14 bases. The CDR3 bases are TGTGCCAGCAGTGTAAAGAAGGGGCATAGCAATCAGCCCCAGCATTTT. The encoded protein is CASSVKKGHSNQPQHF.

The chain has TRBV5-4 and TRBJ2-5; 12 bases match TRBD2. The ends lost 3 bases at V and 3 bases at J; junction bases unmatched: 6. In germline, CDR1 is SGHNT, CDR2 YYREEE (reference sequence). The CDR3 has 16 residues. The CDR3 sequence is CASSSETSGGKETQYF. CDR3 in DNA: TGTGCCAGCAGCTCGGAGACTAGCGGGGGAAAAGAGACCCAGTACTTC.

This chain uses TRBV11-2 with TRBJ1-3, with D unclear. Germline CDR1 SGHAT, CDR2 FQNNGV. The CDR3 sequence is 18 residues long. V was cut by 1 base and J by 0 bases, with 16 bases left in between. CDR3 nucleotide sequence: TGTGCCAGCAGCTTAGTCCGGTTTCCCGAATACTCTGGAAACACCATATATTTT. Encoded protein: CASSLVRFPEYSGNTIYF.

The chain recombines TRBV18 with TRBJ2-7; 7 bases map to TRBD1. This CDR3 has 15 residues. V was pared by 3 bases and J by 2 bases, with 7 bases of the junction left unmatched. Per germline, CDR1 KGHSH and CDR2 LQKENI. CDR3 DNA sequence: TGTGCCAGCTCACCCCTCGGGACAGCTACCTACGAGCAGTACTTC. This codes for CASSPLGTATYEQYF.

The chain has TRBV14 and TRBJ1-2; D perhaps matches TRBD1 (5 bases). Germline CDR1 reads SGHDN; CDR2 reads FVKESK. The CDR3 is 15 residues long. V was pared by 1 base and J by 3 bases, with 12 bases between. DNA of the CDR3: TGTGCCAGCAGCCAAGTAACGGGGGGGGACTATGGCTACACCTTC. Translating gives CASSQVTGGDYGYTF.

The chain uses TRBV29-1 and TRBJ2-1; TRBD1 aligns across 7 bases. Germline CDR1 is SQVTM and CDR2 is ANQGSEA. CDR3 size: 14 residues. V lost 5 bases and J lost 8; bases outside the gene matches: 12. CDR3 sequence (DNA): TGCAGCGTTAGAAGGGACAGCCTTGTCGATGAGCAGTTCTTC. This encodes CSVRRDSLVDEQFF.

This chain joins TRBV6-2 or TRBV6-3 and TRBJ2-5; 9 bases line up with TRBD1. The CDR3 has 16 amino acids. Germline-derived CDR1 and CDR2 are MNHEY and SVGEGT. Trimming cost V 6 bases and J 2 bases; bases outside gene matches: 10. CDR3 sequence reads: CASSLPSGQGQETQYF. Written as DNA, the CDR3 is TGTGCCAGCAGCCTCCCGTCAGGACAGGGGCAAGAGACCCAGTACTTC.

The chain recombines TRBV9 with TRBJ2-1; 8 bases are shared with TRBD1. The CDR3 runs 13 residues. Germline-derived CDR1 and CDR2 are SGDLS and YYNGEE. V trimming: 4 bases; J trimming: 6 bases; junction bases outside the gene matches: 3. In DNA form, the CDR3 reads TGTGCCAGCAGCTTTACAGGGGGCAATGAGCAGTTCTTC. It encodes CASSFTGGNEQFF.

As to this clone: At the DNA level, this CDR3 is encoded by other sequences in the same sample as well. V usage is TRBV7-2 and J usage is TRBJ1-6; TRBD1 matches at 10 bases. CDR1 SGHTA and CDR2 FQGNSA come from the germline V gene. The CDR3 runs to 14 residues. V shed 4 bases and J 7 bases; nucleotides not matched to a gene: 1. CDR3: CASSSDRGNSPLHF. CDR3 bases: TGTGCCAGCAGCTCGGACAGGGGGAATTCACCCCTCCACTTT.

The chain links TRBV5-1 to TRBJ2-2, with TRBD2 identical over 8 bases. Per the germline V gene, CDR1 is SGHRS and CDR2 is YFSETQ. The CDR3 sequence is 15 residues long. Trimming at V came to 2 bases and at J to 4 bases, leaving 4 bases not matched to a gene. The DNA of the CDR3 is TGCGCCAGCAGCTTCCCAGCGGGAGCCACCGGGGAGCTGTTTTTT. This translates into CASSFPAGATGELFF.

The table lists this clone with a count of one. This chain connects TRBV29-1 to TRBJ2-3; 7 bases are shared with TRBD1. Trimming cost V 5 bases and J 0 bases; bases outside gene matches: 5. This CDR3 spans 14 amino acids. Germline values: CDR1 SQVTM, CDR2 ANQGSEA. CDR3 protein: CSVHDRASTDTQYF. CDR3 sequence (DNA): TGCAGCGTTCACGACAGGGCTAGCACAGATACGCAGTATTTT.

The sample holds a few counts of this clone. J is TRBJ1-6 and V is TRBV20-1, with a weak D call TRBD1 (5 bases). This CDR3 region has 15 residues. V lost 3 bases and J lost 4, with 13 bases in between. Per germline, CDR1 DFQATT and CDR2 SNEGSKA (reference sequence). CDR3: CSASQLQVYNSPLHF. CDR3 nucleotides: TGCAGTGCTAGTCAACTACAGGTGTATAATTCACCCCTCCACTTT.

V and J are TRBV11-2 and TRBJ2-1; 9 nucleotides align to TRBD2. Trimming at V came to 1 base and at J to 9 bases, leaving 1 base not matched to a gene. The CDR3 consists of 13 residues. The germline V gene encodes CDR1 SGHAT and CDR2 FQNNGV. The CDR3 protein is CASSLVLAGEQFF. CDR3 nucleotides: TGTGCCAGCAGCTTAGTACTAGCGGGTGAGCAGTTCTTC.

The V call is TRBV6-2 or TRBV6-3, the J call TRBJ2-7; D unresolved. CDR3 length: 14 amino acids. Between the trimmed V and J ends, which lost 5 bases and 2 bases, there was a span of 13 bases. CDR1 is MNHEY and CDR2 is SVGEGT in the germline V gene. For the CDR3, the DNA is TGTGCCAGCAGTAGTTACGGCGGCACCTACGAGCAGTACTTC. Its protein is CASSSYGGTYEQYF.

The chain combines TRBV5-1 with TRBJ2-1; TRBD2 agrees at 9 bases. The germline V gene encodes CDR1 SGHRS and CDR2 YFSETQ. This CDR3 has 14 residues. V lost 0 bases and J lost 6; bases outside the gene matches: 1. DNA for the CDR3: TGCGCCAGCAGCTTGGCGACTAGCGGCAATGAGCAGTTCTTC. This gives the protein CASSLATSGNEQFF.

This clone was observed at least ten times. The DNA of the CDR3 is TGTGCCAGCTCACGAGGAGCAACTAATGAAAAACTGTTTTTT. Translation gives CASSRGATNEKLFF. V gene TRBV18 combines with J gene TRBJ1-4; D is uncertain. With 4 bases removed from V and 0 bases from J, the gap between germline ends came to 6 bases. The CDR3 has 14 amino acids. The germline V gene has CDR1 KGHSH and CDR2 LQKENI.

V gene TRBV7-8 combines with J gene TRBJ1-2; the D gene is possibly TRBD1 (6 bases). This CDR3 is 16 amino acids long. Germline CDR1 reads SGHVS; CDR2 reads FQNEAQ. V dropped 1 base and J dropped 0 bases, with 12 bases sitting between them. The CDR3 protein is CASSLVRQGTNYGYTF. In DNA, the CDR3 is TGTGCCAGCAGCTTAGTAAGGCAGGGGACTAACTATGGCTACACCTTC. The variable domain in full, completed from reference TRBV7-8 and TRBJ1-2, reads GAGVSQSPRYKVAKRGQDVALRCDPISGHVSLFWYQQALGQGPEFLTYFQNEAQLDKSGLPSDRFFAERPEGSVSTLKIQRTQQEDSAVYLCASSLVRQGTNYGYTFGSGTRLTVV.

The chain has TRBV2 and TRBJ2-3, with a possible D match to TRBD2 (6 bases). The CDR3 has 14 residues. The germline V gene encodes CDR1 SNHLY and CDR2 FYNNEI. The V end was cut by 7 bases, the J end by 3 bases, with 14 bases between. The CDR3 DNA reads as TGTGCCAGCAAGGCGGGGCTTACTACAGATACGCAGTATTTT. Translation: CASKAGLTTDTQYF.

CDR3 residues: CASSPSTSYTQYF. DNA of the CDR3: TGTGCCAGCAGTCCCTCGACTAGTTATACGCAGTATTTT. The J gene is TRBJ2-3, the V gene TRBV28; TRBD2 is a possible D gene (6 bases). Between the trimmed V and J ends, which lost 5 bases and 7 bases, there was a span of 13 bases. Germline CDR1 MDHEN, CDR2 SYDVKM. The CDR3 extends over 13 amino acids. The full variable domain, in which reference TRBV28 and TRBJ2-3 provide the parts outside the CDR3, is DVKVTQSSRYLVKRTGEKVFLECVQDMDHENMFWYRQDPGLGLRLIYFSYDVKMKEKGDIPEGYSVSREKKERFSLILESASTNQTSMYLCASSPSTSYTQYFGPGTRLTVL.

Only one count was recorded for this clone. The chain links TRBV30 to TRBJ2-7, with 11 bases identical to TRBD1. From germline, CDR1 is GTSNPN and CDR2 SVGIG (reference sequence). V shed 8 bases and J 5 bases; nucleotides not matched to a gene: 2. The CDR3 spans 11 residues. This CDR3 is CAGDRGDEQYF. As DNA, the CDR3 is TGTGCCGGGGACAGGGGGGACGAGCAGTACTTC.

This chain joins TRBV5-1 and TRBJ1-2; TRBD1 aligns across 8 bases. Germline CDR1 reads SGHRS; CDR2 reads YFSETQ. The CDR3 has 14 amino acids. V dropped 2 bases and J dropped 6; count of bases not matched to a gene: 6. The CDR3 DNA sequence: TGCGCCAGCAGCTTACTGGACAGGGTGGATGGCTACACCTTC. It codes for CASSLLDRVDGYTF.

This chain joins TRBV4-2 and TRBJ1-2, with unresolved D. CDR3 length: 15 amino acids. With 2 bases removed from V and 3 bases from J, the gap between germline ends came to 13 bases. Germline V lookup: CDR1 LGHNA, CDR2 YNFKEQ. CDR3: CASSQSDTRDYGYTF. The DNA of the CDR3 is TGTGCCAGCAGCCAATCCGACACGAGGGACTATGGCTACACCTTC.

The genes are TRBV27 and TRBJ1-6; D is possibly TRBD1 (5 bases). Germline V gives CDR1 MNHEY, CDR2 SMNVEV (reference sequence). The CDR3 is made up of 18 amino acids. Trimming cost V 1 base and J 9 bases, with 22 bases left between them. CDR3 bases: TGTGCCAGCAGTTTATTGGGTATCCGGGCAGGTCAGGGTTCACCCCTCCACTTT. Encoded protein: CASSLLGIRAGQGSPLHF.

Only a few counts were recorded for this clone. The rearrangement uses TRBV7-2 and TRBJ1-3; D not certain. Trimming stripped 0 bases from V and 6 bases from J, with 6 bases between. Germline CDR1 SGHTA, CDR2 FQGNSA. This CDR3 spans 13 amino acids. Here the CDR3 reads CASSLAAENTIYF. CDR3 DNA: TGTGCCAGCAGCTTAGCGGCCGAAAACACCATATATTTT.